Following are 2 T cell receptor beta chains from one sample sequenced in a study of glioma-infiltrating T cells. The iRepertoire nested amplicon-rescue multiplex PCR amplified TCR alpha and beta CDR3s from RNA. TCRdb itself ran the multiplex PCR reads through MiXCR, one entry per CDR3 protein. The data contain 170,000 or so distinct CDR3 sequences, roughly 45% of them singletons. Sequencing was carried out using glioma tissue, nonneoplastic brain tissue, or PBMCs (not recorded which). These receptors were obtained from a human donor with low-grade glioma or glioblastoma, undergoing nonglioma brain surgery, or in good health (not recorded which).

This chain joins TRBV7-8 and TRBJ2-1; a possible D gene is TRBD1 (5 bases). The CDR3 runs to 16 residues. Germline values: CDR1 SGHVS, CDR2 FQNEAQ. Trimming took off 1 base at V and 4 bases at J, with 14 bases between the two ends. Here the CDR3 DNA reads TGTGCCAGCAGCTTAGAGCGTGAAGGGGAATACAATGAGCAGTTCTTC. Its translation: CASSLEREGEYNEQFF.

In this sample, this clonotype turned up many times. The chain has TRBV5-1 and TRBJ1-5; D may be TRBD1 (5 bases). The germline CDR1 and CDR2 sequences are SGHRS and YFSETQ. The CDR3 is 13 residues long. V gave up 0 bases and J gave up 7 bases, with 8 bases separating them. The CDR3 DNA reads TGCGCCAGCAGCTTGGAAGAGGGGCAGCCCCAGCATTTT. Its protein is CASSLEEGQPQHF.